A selection of T cell receptor beta chains follows, all from one sample in a study of shared clonotypes between healthy human individuals. Sequenced by immunoSEQ multiplex PCR; TCRdb stores in-frame clones only, minus some. The sample contains about 680,000 clones, around 92% of which appear only once. The specimen was naive CD8+ T cells sorted from blood. These receptor sequences come from a man aged 25 to 45 in good health. Both conserved end residues are part of each CDR3. A D gene is named only where the DNA matches it firmly. Not all rows give a size; the values are once, few, many and, for expanded clones, a class.

size: -
length: 15
V: TRBV7-9
J: TRBJ2-1
D: -
CDR3: CASSSHVVPDNEQFF
DNA: TGTGCCAGCAGCTCACATGTCGTGCCGGACAATGAGCAGTTCTTC

size: -
length: 16
V: TRBV19
J: TRBJ2-1
D: TRBD2
CDR3: CASSTLLAGGNNEQFF
DNA: TGTGCCAGTAGTACCTTATTAGCGGGGGGCAACAATGAGCAGTTCTTC

size: -
length: 17
V: TRBV10-3
J: TRBJ2-7
D: TRBD1
CDR3: CAISGDSETRNSYEQYF
DNA: TGTGCCATCAGTGGGGACAGCGAAACCCGAAACTCCTACGAGCAGTACTTC

size: -
length: 13
V: TRBV10-2
J: TRBJ1-2
D: -
CDR3: CASSETLIYGYTF
DNA: TGCGCCAGCAGTGAGACCTTGATCTATGGCTACACCTTC

size: few
length: 14
V: TRBV7-8
J: TRBJ1-2
D: TRBD1
CDR3: CASSVNRGLYGYTF
DNA: TGTGCCAGCAGCGTAAACAGGGGCCTCTATGGCTACACCTTC

size: -
length: 16
V: TRBV7-9
J: TRBJ1-1
D: -
CDR3: CASSLAGHQANTEAFF
DNA: TGTGCCAGCAGCTTAGCGGGTCACCAAGCGAACACTGAAGCTTTCTTT

size: -
length: 13
V: TRBV28
J: TRBJ1-1
D: TRBD1
CDR3: CASSGQGVTEAFF
DNA: TGTGCCAGCAGCGGACAGGGGGTCACTGAAGCTTTCTTT

size: -
length: 15
V: TRBV5-6
J: TRBJ1-5
D: -
CDR3: CASSLGGNSNQPQHF
DNA: TGTGCCAGCAGCTTGGGAGGTAATAGCAATCAGCCCCAGCATTTT

size: -
length: 16
V: TRBV11-2
J: TRBJ2-1
D: -
CDR3: CASSLDVGYLANEQFF
DNA: TGTGCCAGCAGCTTAGATGTGGGGTACCTAGCGAATGAGCAGTTCTTC

size: -
length: 18
V: TRBV5-1
J: TRBJ1-2
D: TRBD1
CDR3: CASSLAGTGAEELNGYTF
DNA: TGCGCCAGCAGCCTGGCTGGGACAGGGGCAGAGGAGCTGAATGGCTACACCTTC

size: -
length: 14
V: TRBV2
J: TRBJ1-1
D: TRBD1
CDR3: CASTEQGASIEAFF
DNA: TGTGCCAGTACGGAACAGGGGGCTAGTATTGAAGCTTTCTTT

size: -
length: 13
V: TRBV5-8
J: TRBJ2-5
D: -
CDR3: CASSSGLWETQYF
DNA: TGTGCCAGCAGCTCAGGGTTATGGGAGACCCAGTACTTC

size: -
length: 15
V: TRBV29-1
J: TRBJ2-6
D: TRBD1
CDR3: CSVKTGNAGANVLTF
DNA: TGCAGCGTAAAGACAGGGAACGCTGGGGCCAACGTCCTGACTTTC

size: -
length: 18
V: TRBV2
J: TRBJ2-3
D: TRBD2
CDR3: CASRPLAGVSSAADTQYF
DNA: TGTGCCAGCAGACCACTAGCGGGGGTTAGTAGTGCGGCAGATACGCAGTATTTT

size: -
length: 14
V: TRBV19
J: TRBJ2-7
D: TRBD2
CDR3: CASSGDAAGGEQYF
DNA: TGTGCCAGTAGCGGGGATGCAGCGGGAGGCGAGCAGTACTTC

size: -
length: 14
V: TRBV7-8
J: TRBJ2-5
D: -
CDR3: CASSSLGQQETQYF
DNA: TGTGCCAGCAGCTCCCTTGGGCAGCAAGAGACCCAGTACTTC

size: -
length: 14
V: TRBV4-1
J: TRBJ2-3
D: -
CDR3: CASSQGDSTDTQYF
DNA: TGCGCCAGCAGCCAAGGGGACAGCACAGATACGCAGTATTTT

size: -
length: 15
V: TRBV5-1
J: TRBJ2-1
D: TRBD2
CDR3: CASSAGLAGRDEQFF
DNA: TGCGCCAGCAGCGCCGGACTAGCGGGAAGGGATGAGCAGTTCTTC

size: -
length: 15
V: TRBV11-2
J: TRBJ2-7
D: -
CDR3: CASSVWETRPYEQYF
DNA: TGTGCCAGCAGCGTGTGGGAAACCCGTCCCTACGAGCAGTACTTC

size: -
length: 13
V: TRBV29-1
J: TRBJ2-7
D: TRBD2
CDR3: CSVIAGSSYEQYF
DNA: TGCAGCGTGATAGCGGGGAGCTCCTACGAGCAGTACTTC

size: -
length: 11
V: TRBV6-5
J: TRBJ1-4
D: -
CDR3: CASSYGEKLFF
DNA: TGTGCCAGCAGTTACGGTGAAAAACTGTTTTTT

size: -
length: 13
V: TRBV7-9
J: TRBJ2-7
D: TRBD1
CDR3: CASAGTVVREQYF
DNA: TGTGCCAGCGCCGGGACAGTCGTCCGGGAGCAGTACTTC

size: -
length: 12
V: TRBV7-9
J: TRBJ2-1
D: -
CDR3: CASSPENNEQFF
DNA: TGTGCCAGCAGCCCCGAGAACAATGAGCAGTTCTTC

size: once
length: 12
V: TRBV5-6
J: TRBJ2-4
D: TRBD1
CDR3: CASSTGSGQGNF
DNA: TGTGCCAGCAGTACAGGGTCCGGACAGGGAAACTTC

size: -
length: 15
V: TRBV6-6
J: TRBJ2-7
D: TRBD2
CDR3: CASSYRLAGEYEQYF
DNA: TGTGCCAGCAGTTACAGGCTAGCGGGCGAATACGAGCAGTACTTC

size: -
length: 15
V: TRBV5-1
J: TRBJ2-7
D: -
CDR3: CASSLEQGPGYEQYF
DNA: TGCGCCAGCAGCTTGGAACAGGGTCCGGGCTACGAGCAGTACTTC

size: -
length: 16
V: TRBV5-6
J: TRBJ2-1
D: TRBD1
CDR3: CASSLAGTGNYNEQFF
DNA: TGTGCCAGCAGCCTAGCCGGGACAGGGAACTACAATGAGCAGTTCTTC

size: few
length: 14
V: TRBV5-1
J: TRBJ2-7
D: -
CDR3: CASSLGSLGGEQYF
DNA: TGCGCCAGCAGCTTGGGTTCTTTGGGCGGGGAGCAGTACTTC

size: -
length: 15
V: TRBV28
J: TRBJ1-5
D: -
CDR3: CASSLMGGGNQPQHF
DNA: TGTGCCAGCAGTCTGATGGGGGGCGGCAATCAGCCCCAGCATTTT

size: -
length: 15
V: TRBV7-9
J: TRBJ1-4
D: -
CDR3: CASSLRGQLNEKLFF
DNA: TGTGCCAGCAGCTTACGAGGACAGCTTAATGAAAAACTGTTTTTT

size: -
length: 17
V: TRBV7-6
J: TRBJ2-3
D: TRBD1
CDR3: CASSSTGQGAVTDTQYF
DNA: TGTGCCAGCAGCTCAACGGGACAGGGGGCGGTCACAGATACGCAGTATTTT

size: -
length: 20
V: TRBV2
J: TRBJ1-5
D: TRBD1
CDR3: CASSAKGDRGQVYSNQPQHF
DNA: TGTGCCAGCAGTGCCAAAGGGGACAGGGGGCAGGTATATAGCAATCAGCCCCAGCATTTT

size: -
length: 15
V: TRBV7-9
J: TRBJ2-7
D: TRBD2
CDR3: CASSDGGAGDYEQYF
DNA: TGTGCCAGCAGCGATGGGGGAGCGGGAGACTACGAGCAGTACTTC

size: -
length: 14
V: TRBV9
J: TRBJ2-7
D: TRBD1
CDR3: CASSEGQGFYEQYF
DNA: TGTGCCAGCAGCGAGGGACAGGGATTCTACGAGCAGTACTTC